Presented here are 28 T cell receptor beta chains from one specimen sequenced in a study of blood T cell repertoires in COVID-19. Sequenced by immunoSEQ multiplex PCR; TCRdb stores in-frame clones only, minus some. The sample lists hundreds of thousands of clones; around nine tenths were seen once. Sequenced sample: PBMCs or T cells enriched from blood (not recorded which). These receptors were obtained from a woman aged 50 to 60 who had recovered from COVID-19.

The chain joins TRBV16 to TRBJ1-2; TRBD1 might be the D (6 bases). This CDR3 is built from 15 residues. The germline V gene encodes CDR1 KGHSY and CDR2 FQNENV. Trimming cost V 4 bases and J 3 bases, with 15 bases left between them. CDR3: CASSPHPAGDYGYTF. The CDR3, as DNA: TGTGCCAGCAGCCCCCACCCGGCAGGGGACTATGGCTACACCTTC.

This chain uses TRBV7-9 with TRBJ2-2; 9 bases are a match to TRBD1. This CDR3 is 17 amino acids long. V shed 3 bases, J shed 4 bases, and the junction held 9 bases outside the gene matches. CDR1 and CDR2 from the germline V gene are SEHNR and FQNEAQ (reference sequence). Here the CDR3 reads CASSLSTGGPGTGELFF. CDR3 sequence (DNA): TGTGCCAGCAGCTTGAGCACAGGGGGCCCGGGCACCGGGGAGCTGTTTTTT.

The chain employs TRBV11-3 and TRBJ2-3, with 10 bases aligning to TRBD2. This CDR3 has 18 amino acids. Per germline, CDR1 SGHNT and CDR2 YENEEA. Trimming cost V 1 base and J 2 bases; bases outside gene matches: 9. The CDR3 loop is CASSLGPQLAGFTDTQYF. The CDR3 nucleotides read TGTGCCAGCAGCTTAGGACCGCAACTAGCGGGGTTCACAGATACGCAGTATTTT.

This chain connects TRBV27 to TRBJ2-5; the match to TRBD1 covers 7 bases. CDR1 and CDR2 from the germline V gene are MNHEY and SMNVEV (reference sequence). J gave up 3 bases and V 5 bases, and 3 bases lay outside the gene matches. The CDR3 extends over 13 amino acids. The CDR3 DNA sequence: TGTGCCAGCAGTCCCCAGGGGGAAGAGACCCAGTACTTC. Encoded protein: CASSPQGEETQYF.

The rearrangement joins TRBV7-9 to TRBJ2-5; weak D call: TRBD2 (5 bases). Trimming shortened V by 5 bases and J by 10 bases, and 20 bases separated the two germline ends. Germline CDR1 SEHNR, CDR2 FQNEAQ (reference sequence). The CDR3 runs 14 residues. The CDR3 DNA reads as TGTGCCAGCAGCGTAGAACTATCGACGGGGATCCAGTACTTC. It yields the protein CASSVELSTGIQYF.

The rearrangement links TRBV12-3 or TRBV12-4 to TRBJ2-5; TRBD1 matches at 7 bases. The V gene end was trimmed by 4 bases and the J gene end by 2 bases; junction bases not matched to a gene: 1. This CDR3 is built from 13 residues. The CDR3, as DNA: TGTGCCAGCAGTTGGGACAGACAAGAGACCCAGTACTTC. This gives the protein CASSWDRQETQYF.

The CDR3 region has the DNA TGTGCCAGCAGCTTGGTGCAGGTGAACTATGGCTACACCTTC. As protein: CASSLVQVNYGYTF. The chain combines TRBV5-8 with TRBJ1-2; D call uncertain. The CDR3 consists of 14 residues. The ends were cut back, 0 bases at V and 2 bases at J, with 8 bases in the middle. The germline CDR1 and CDR2 sequences are SGHTS and YDEGEE.

This clone has a single count. The chain couples TRBV7-2 to TRBJ2-4; D is perhaps TRBD2 (6 bases). Trimming cost V 2 bases and J 5 bases, with 10 bases left between them. Germline CDR1 SGHTA, CDR2 FQGNSA. The CDR3 spans 14 residues. Here the CDR3 reads CASSLFGGENIQYF. The DNA of the CDR3 is TGTGCCAGCAGCTTATTCGGAGGGGAAAACATTCAGTACTTC. Supplemented by reference TRBV7-2 and TRBJ2-4, the full variable domain reads GAGVSQSPSNKVTEKGKDVELRCDPISGHTALYWYRQSLGQGLEFLIYFQGNSAPDKSGLPSDRFSAERTGGSVSTLTIQRTQQEDSAVYLCASSLFGGENIQYFGAGTRLSVL.

This chain connects TRBV25-1 to TRBJ1-2; a possible D gene is TRBD1 (5 bases). There are 15 residues in the CDR3. Trimming removed 3 bases at V and 4 bases at J, with 15 bases between. CDR1 is MGHDK, CDR2 SYGVNS, per germline. The CDR3 sequence is CASSDRGVGAYGYTF. The CDR3, as DNA: TGTGCCAGCAGTGATCGCGGGGTTGGGGCCTATGGCTACACCTTC.

The chain joins TRBV19 to TRBJ2-1; 14 bases line up with TRBD2. CDR1 is LNHDA, CDR2 SQIVND, per germline (reference sequence). This CDR3 is 17 amino acids long. Trimming took 3 bases from V and 10 from J; bases not matched to a gene: 11. CDR3 DNA sequence: TGTGCCAGTAGTATTAAGCTACGGACTAGCGGGGGGACAGAGCAGTTCTTC. Translation gives CASSIKLRTSGGTEQFF.

The chain has TRBV27 and TRBJ2-5; 11 nucleotides agree with TRBD1. The CDR3 extends over 14 amino acids. From germline, CDR1 is MNHEY and CDR2 SMNVEV (reference sequence). V gave up 5 bases and J gave up 2 bases; unmatched junction bases: 1. The CDR3 reads CASSRDRGQETQYF. The CDR3 DNA follows: TGTGCCAGCAGTCGGGACAGGGGGCAAGAGACCCAGTACTTC.

The V call is TRBV27, the J call TRBJ2-7, with D unresolved. V was clipped by 6 bases and J by 0 bases, with 9 bases between them. The CDR3 runs 13 residues. Germline V gene data show CDR1 as MNHEY and CDR2 as SMNVEV (reference sequence). The CDR3: CASRSQSSYEQYF. The CDR3, as DNA: TGTGCCAGCAGATCACAGAGCTCCTACGAGCAGTACTTC.

The chain recombines TRBV6-5 with TRBJ1-1, with TRBD1 identical over 10 bases. Germline values: CDR1 MNHEY, CDR2 SVGAGI. The J segment lost 8 bases and the V segment lost 1 base, leaving 4 bases of the junction unmatched. The CDR3 spans 14 residues. DNA of the CDR3: TGTGCCAGCAGTTACTTCGGGACAGGGGAAGAAGCTTTCTTT. This codes for CASSYFGTGEEAFF.

The chain uses TRBV28 and TRBJ1-1, with D uncertain. This CDR3 contains 12 residues. V was shortened by 6 bases and J by 6 bases, with 11 bases between the two germline ends. Germline CDR1 is MDHEN and CDR2 is SYDVKM. CDR3 in DNA: TGTGCCAGCAGCGGACTCCCCCCTGAAGCTTTCTTT. Protein: CASSGLPPEAFF. Complete variable domain (other parts from reference TRBV28 and TRBJ1-1): DVKVTQSSRYLVKRTGEKVFLECVQDMDHENMFWYRQDPGLGLRLIYFSYDVKMKEKGDIPEGYSVSREKKERFSLILESASTNQTSMYLCASSGLPPEAFFGQGTRLTVV.

CDR3 bases: TGTGCCAGCCCACGGGGGGCCAACGTCCTGACTTTC. The encoded protein is CASPRGANVLTF. This chain connects TRBV2 to TRBJ2-6; no clear D. Germline V gives CDR1 SNHLY, CDR2 FYNNEI. The CDR3 is 12 residues long. V lost 8 bases to trimming and J lost 4 bases, with 6 bases between them.

The genes are TRBV6-2 or TRBV6-3 and TRBJ1-2, with D maybe TRBD1 (6 bases). The germline gives CDR1 MNHEY, CDR2 SVGEGT. The CDR3 is 13 residues long. V gave up 11 bases and J gave up 5 bases, with 18 bases separating them. Here the CDR3 reads CADSPQGFYGYTF. The CDR3, as DNA: TGTGCCGACAGCCCACAGGGTTTTTATGGCTACACCTTC.

This chain joins TRBV2 and TRBJ2-2; 10 nucleotides align to TRBD2. The trim removed 4 bases at V and 3 bases at J, leaving 2 bases unmatched. Germline V gene data show CDR1 as SNHLY and CDR2 as FYNNEI. The CDR3 is 15 residues long. CDR3 bases: TGTGCCAGCAGTGGGACTAGCGGACACACCGGGGAGCTGTTTTTT. It encodes CASSGTSGHTGELFF.

The chain links TRBV7-2 to TRBJ1-5; 7 bases fit TRBD1. The CDR3 contains 17 residues. Germline V CDR1 and CDR2: SGHTA, FQGNSA. J gave up 0 bases and V 5 bases, and 10 bases lay outside the gene matches. The CDR3 here is CASSKGQLSGSNQPQHF. In DNA, the CDR3 is TGTGCCAGCAGCAAGGGACAGCTCTCGGGTAGCAATCAGCCCCAGCATTTT.

This clone was detected only once. This chain uses TRBV7-2 with TRBJ2-7; 7 nucleotides align to TRBD1. CDR3 size: 15 residues. The trim removed 0 bases at V and 5 bases at J, leaving 7 bases unmatched. Germline values: CDR1 SGHTA, CDR2 FQGNSA. The CDR3 region is CASSLAGGGMDEQYF. For the CDR3, the DNA is TGTGCCAGCAGCTTAGCAGGGGGCGGTATGGACGAGCAGTACTTC.

The chain recombines TRBV10-3 with TRBJ2-1, with no clear D. Between the trimmed V and J ends, which lost 7 bases and 8 bases, there was a span of 15 bases. In germline, CDR1 is ENHRY, CDR2 SYGVKD. The CDR3 runs to 13 residues. Here the CDR3 reads CAIKAGDSHEQFF. The CDR3, as DNA: TGTGCCATCAAGGCTGGAGATAGCCATGAGCAGTTCTTC.

CDR3 loop: CASSRTGTGGLDYQETQYF. The CDR3 DNA reads TGTGCCAGCAGCCGTACCGGGACAGGGGGTCTAGATTACCAAGAGACCCAGTACTTC. This chain joins TRBV5-5 and TRBJ2-5; 11 bases are shared with TRBD1. The germline CDR1 and CDR2 sequences are SGHKS and YYEKEE (reference sequence). V was pared by 4 bases and J by 0 bases, with 14 bases of the junction left unmatched. The CDR3 totals 19 residues.

The V call is TRBV2, the J call TRBJ1-1; 12 bases agree with TRBD1. Germline CDR1 reads SNHLY; CDR2 reads FYNNEI. With 6 bases clipped from V and 5 bases from J, the junction kept 1 base outside the gene matches. The CDR3 covers 13 residues. The CDR3 reads CASRGQGATEAFF. In nucleotides, the CDR3 is TGTGCCAGCAGGGGACAGGGGGCGACTGAAGCTTTCTTT.

The V gene is TRBV4-2, the J gene TRBJ1-4; 7 bases align to TRBD1. CDR3 length equals 15 residues. The V gene's germline CDR1 is LGHNA and CDR2 YNFKEQ. V lost 0 bases and J lost 7; bases outside the gene matches: 5. The CDR3 region has the DNA TGTGCCAGCAGCCAAGATTTGACAGGGATTGAAAAACTGTTTTTT. This sequence encodes CASSQDLTGIEKLFF.

This chain links TRBV7-2 with TRBJ1-6; weak D call: TRBD1 (6 bases). This CDR3 comprises 16 residues. CDR1 SGHTA and CDR2 FQGNSA come from the germline V gene. V dropped 2 bases and J dropped 9 bases, with 17 bases sitting between them. CDR3 nucleotide sequence: TGTGCCAGCAGCTTATACAGCGGCAGGGGTTCTTCACCCCTCCACTTT. It yields the protein CASSLYSGRGSSPLHF.

CDR3 in amino acids: CASSPTGSGNTIYF. The CDR3 nucleotides read TGTGCCAGCTCACCAACCGGCTCTGGAAACACCATATATTTT. The chain recombines TRBV18 with TRBJ1-3; D remains unclear. V lost 2 bases, J lost 0 bases, and 5 bases lay in between. CDR1 is KGHSH and CDR2 is LQKENI in the germline V gene. The CDR3 spans 14 residues. The variable domain in full, completed from reference TRBV18 and TRBJ1-3, reads NAGVMQNPRHLVRRRGQEARLRCSPMKGHSHVYWYRQLPEEGLKFMVYLQKENIIDESGMPKERFSAEFPKEGPSILRIQQVVRGDSAAYFCASSPTGSGNTIYFGEGSWLTVV.

Only one count was recorded for this clone. The V gene is TRBV27, the J gene TRBJ2-1; 12 nucleotides line up with TRBD2. Germline CDR1 is MNHEY and CDR2 is SMNVEV (reference sequence). The CDR3 consists of 18 residues. V lost 5 bases and J lost 3; bases outside the gene matches: 11. CDR3 DNA sequence: TGTGCCAGCAGTCCGAGACTAGCGGGGGTAACCCACTACAATGAGCAGTTCTTC. This translates into CASSPRLAGVTHYNEQFF.

The chain couples TRBV7-2 to TRBJ2-1, with 7 bases lining up with TRBD2. The germline gives CDR1 SGHTA, CDR2 FQGNSA. V gave up 6 bases and J gave up 4 bases; unmatched junction bases: 3. This CDR3 is 13 amino acids long. CDR3: CASRGAGYNEQFF. The CDR3, as DNA: TGTGCCAGCAGAGGAGCGGGATACAATGAGCAGTTCTTC.

On this clone: This CDR3 is also generated by other DNA sequences in the sample. The chain joins TRBV5-1 to TRBJ2-5; 11 nucleotides match TRBD1. The germline gives CDR1 SGHRS, CDR2 YFSETQ. The CDR3 runs to 16 residues. V gave up 2 bases and J gave up 0 bases; unmatched junction bases: 3. This CDR3 is CASSFRDRGYQETQYF. The CDR3 DNA follows: TGCGCCAGCAGCTTCCGGGACAGGGGGTACCAAGAGACCCAGTACTTC. The full variable domain, completed using reference TRBV5-1 and TRBJ2-5, is KAGVTQTPRYLIKTRGQQVTLSCSPISGHRSVSWYQQTPGQGLQFLFEYFSETQRNKGNFPGRFSGRQFSNSRSEMNVSTLELGDSALYLCASSFRDRGYQETQYFGPGTRLLVL.